This TCR beta chain was recovered during a study of neurological immune-mediated disorders. One entry per CDR3 protein results from TCRdb running MiXCR on the 5' RACE reads. The table includes around 70,000 distinct CDR3 sequences, around 5% detected once. This clonotype was observed at least ten times. V lost 6 bases and J lost 0, with 16 bases in between. The CDR3 is 15 residues long. Germline V gene data show CDR1 as DFQATT and CDR2 as SNEGSKA (reference sequence). The genes are TRBV20-1 and TRBJ2-3, with D possibly being TRBD2 (7 bases). The source of this sequence is a man aged 18-30 years with multiple sclerosis. The specimen was PBMCs. The CDR3 DNA follows: TGCAGTGCCTGGACGGGGGGCCTGAGCACAGATACGCAGTATTTT. This gives the protein CSAWTGGLSTDTQYF.